This TCR beta chain appears in the sequencing data of a study of cytomegalovirus exposure and HLA in healthy donors. Findings and caveats of the study: A subsequent analysis found that TCR clusters from the first cohort also tended to co-occur in the 120 validation repertoires, with around 94% of cluster scores above 0. Researchers counted approximately 160 TCR beta chains as cytomegalovirus-associated. CMV antigen specificity was confirmed in vitro for a few CMV-associated chains.

To note about this clone: Its specificity is not known.

Clones were sequenced by immunoSEQ multiplex PCR, and TCRdb holds only the in-frame ones, with some missing. The repertoire has 300,000 to 350,000 clones, approximately 91% of them found once; the top ten carry 0.9% to 1%. The CDR3 spans 14 residues. V trimming: 4 bases; J trimming: 1 base; junction bases outside the gene matches: 3. Per the germline V gene, CDR1 is LNHDA and CDR2 is SQIVND (reference sequence). The TCR originated in a young man in good health and CMV-seronegative. The chain uses TRBV19 and TRBJ2-7, with TRBD1 matching 8 bases. Sequencing input: PBMCs. CDR3 in amino acids: CASSTRTGSYEQYF. The CDR3 DNA follows: TGTGCCAGTAGTACCAGGACAGGGTCCTACGAGCAGTACTTC.